The entry below describes one T cell receptor (beta chain). CDR3 size: 12 residues. Unmatched junction bases numbered 10, after V lost 9 bases and J lost 15 bases. The germline gives CDR1 LNHDA, CDR2 SQIVND (reference sequence). This sample is drawn from a study of blood T cell repertoires in COVID-19. Study as a whole: Sample material is recorded as cDNA or gDNA derived from T cells, B-cell-depleted T cells, or PBMCs.

Assay used: immunoSEQ multiplex PCR; TCRdb lists only in-frame clones, some missing. The table lists some 170,000 clones, about 88% of them singletons. This receptor was taken from a man between 60 and 75 years old with active or convalescent COVID-19. The material sequenced was peripheral blood. V is TRBV19 and J is TRBJ1-5; 11 nucleotides agree with TRBD1. This CDR3 reads CASEGQGDAWHF. The DNA of the CDR3 is TGTGCCAGCGAGGGACAGGGGGATGCCTGGCATTTT.